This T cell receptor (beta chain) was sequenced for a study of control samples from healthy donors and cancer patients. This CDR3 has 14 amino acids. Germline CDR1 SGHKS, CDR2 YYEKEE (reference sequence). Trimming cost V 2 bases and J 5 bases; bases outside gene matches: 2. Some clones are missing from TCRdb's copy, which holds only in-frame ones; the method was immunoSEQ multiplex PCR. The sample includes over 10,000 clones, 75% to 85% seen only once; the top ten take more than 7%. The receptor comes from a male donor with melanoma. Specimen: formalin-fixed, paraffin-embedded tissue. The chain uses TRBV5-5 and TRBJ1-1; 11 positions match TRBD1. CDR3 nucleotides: TGTGCCAGCAGCTTAGGACAGGGGGCAACTGAAGCTTTCTTT. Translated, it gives CASSLGQGATEAFF. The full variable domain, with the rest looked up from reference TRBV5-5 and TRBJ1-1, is DAGVTQSPTHLIKTRGQQVTLRCSPISGHKSVSWYQQVLGQGPQFIFQYYEKEERGRGNFPDRFSARQFPNYSSELNVNALLLGDSALYLCASSLGQGATEAFFGQGTRLTVV.